This TCR beta chain was captured in a study of T cells in Graves' hyperthyroidism and ophthalmopathy. Amplified regions were TCR beta CDR3 sequences from RNA transcripts. A first-round RT-PCR of the TCR CDR3 used the HTBI primer set. TCRdb analysed the multiplex PCR reads with MiXCR anew, one entry per CDR3 protein. The sample yields approximately 710,000 distinct CDR3 sequences, around a sixth seen once. The CDR3 sequence is 13 residues long. Germline V gene data show CDR1 as MDHEN and CDR2 as SYDVKM. Trimming removed 7 bases at V and 7 bases at J, with 17 bases between. This clonotype was seen at least ten times.

This receptor was taken from a man aged 50 or older with Graves' hyperthyroidism. The chain recombines TRBV28 with TRBJ2-7; D perhaps matches TRBD2 (6 bases). The sequenced sample was blood. CDR3 bases: TGTGCCAGCACTACGGGGACTGAGCAGGAGCAGTACTTC. Protein sequence: CASTTGTEQEQYF.